This TCR beta chain was sequenced for a study of spatial heterogeneity in lung cancer. MiXCR, applied by TCRdb to the 5' RACE reads, yields one record per CDR3 protein. This table has about 2,700 distinct CDR3 sequences, about 5.5% appearing once. By frequency in the sample, this clonotype is medium-sized. Its antigen is undetermined. Noted time point: sample taken at primary tumor resection. A total of some 70 untreated early-stage non-small cell lung cancer patients served as donors. Points from the study as a whole: Tumor mutation counts were tracked by expanded intratumoral alpha and beta TCR counts.

Sequences were derived from lung tumor tissue, sampled at surgery. The sequence was collected from a male donor with early-stage non-small cell lung cancer.

CDR3 residues: CASSTAENTIYF. The CDR3 bases are TGTGCCAGCTCGACCGCGGAGAACACCATATATTTT. V usage is TRBV6-6 and J usage is TRBJ1-3; no reliable D call. This CDR3 has 12 amino acids. CDR1 is MNHNY and CDR2 is SVGAGI in the germline V gene (reference sequence). Trimming pared 8 bases from V and 7 bases from J, leaving 12 bases between.